This is a list of T cell receptor beta chains from one sample in a study of blood T cell repertoires in COVID-19. Here immunoSEQ multiplex PCR was the method, and the copy in TCRdb shows in-frame clones only, minus some. Of roughly 250,000 clones in the sample, roughly 80% were seen once. The specimen sequenced was peripheral blood. The receptor source for this set is a woman older than 75 with active or convalescent COVID-19. Each CDR3 is given with its conserved first and last residue. The D gene is left open where the match is weak. Rows give clone size only sometimes, using once, few, many, or a class for an expanded clone.

clone_size d_call j_call v_call cdr3_nt cdr3_aa
. . TRBJ2-3 TRBV19 TGTGCCAGTAAAACCTCCAGGGGGCGGGAGTTTAGCACAGATACGCAGTATTTT CASKTSRGREFSTDTQYF
. . TRBJ2-3 TRBV28 TGTGCCAGCAGTTTGTCAGGGAGCACAGATACGCAGTATTTT CASSLSGSTDTQYF
. . TRBJ2-2 TRBV24-1 TGTGCCACCAGTGGACAGGCGAACACCGGGGAGCTGTTTTTT CATSGQANTGELFF
once TRBD1 TRBJ2-2 TRBV18 TGTGCCAGCTCACAAGGACAGGCCGGGGCCACCGGGGAGCTGTTTTTT CASSQGQAGATGELFF
. TRBD1 TRBJ1-5 TRBV30 TGTGCCTGGAGTGTCGACAGGGGATGGGGCGGCAATCAGCCCCAGCATTTT CAWSVDRGWGGNQPQHF
. . TRBJ1-3 TRBV5-1 TGCGCCAGCAGCTTCGCGTCAGGTCCGACTGGAAACACCATATATTTT CASSFASGPTGNTIYF
. TRBD1 TRBJ1-6 TRBV30 TGTGCCTGGGGGCCCGGGACAGGGTCTTCACCCCTCCACTTT CAWGPGTGSSPLHF
. . TRBJ1-2 TRBV5-6 TGTGCCAGCAGCTTGGGCGGCAGTCACTATGGCTACACCTTC CASSLGGSHYGYTF
many . TRBJ2-7 TRBV5-1 TGCGCCAGCAGCTTGCCGGGGAAGGTTCTTGGGGAGCAGTACTTC CASSLPGKVLGEQYF
. TRBD1 TRBJ2-7 TRBV18 TGTGCCAGCTCACGGACAGGGGGCAACGAGCAGTACTTC CASSRTGGNEQYF
. TRBD1 TRBJ2-5 TRBV15 TGTGCCACCAGCAGAGACTCAACCCCGACAGGGGGGGAAGAGACCCAGTACTTC CATSRDSTPTGGEETQYF
. TRBD1 TRBJ1-1 TRBV28 TGTGCCAGCAATATATACAGGGGTGGAGCTTTCTTT CASNIYRGGAFF
. . TRBJ1-3 TRBV2 TGTGCCAGCAGCACCGGGGGAAACACCATATATTTT CASSTGGNTIYF
few . TRBJ1-5 TRBV19 TGTGCCAGTAGTCCTACCGGTAGCAATCAGCCCCAGCATTTT CASSPTGSNQPQHF
. TRBD1 TRBJ1-2 TRBV5-1 TGCGCCAGCAGCCCCGGCATACCTCAGGGGGCCGACTATGGCTACACCTTC CASSPGIPQGADYGYTF
. TRBD1 TRBJ1-6 TRBV12-3/TRBV12-4 TGTGCCAGCAGCAGGGGGCCGGGTTCACCCCTCCACTTT CASSRGPGSPLHF
. . TRBJ2-5 TRBV21-1 TGTGCCAGCAGCGCCCAGACCGGACTCCAAGAGACCCAGTACTTC CASSAQTGLQETQYF
. . TRBJ2-7 TRBV6-5 TGTGCCACCAGGGGGGCTGCATCCTACGAGCAGTACTTC CATRGAASYEQYF
. TRBD1 TRBJ2-1 TRBV4-1 TGCGCCAGCAGCCAGCGACAGGGGGCGAAGTACAATGAGCAGTTCTTC CASSQRQGAKYNEQFF
. . TRBJ1-5 TRBV15 TGTGCCACGCGGGAAGGGGCCGGCAATCAGCCCCAGCATTTT CATREGAGNQPQHF
. . TRBJ2-2 TRBV7-2 TGTGCCAGCAGCTTTATCGGCAGGGGCGGCGGGGAGCTGTTTTTT CASSFIGRGGGELFF
. . TRBJ2-7 TRBV28 TGTGCCAGCAGTTGGTCAGGCTCCTACGAGCAGTACTTC CASSWSGSYEQYF
. . TRBJ1-1 TRBV6-1 TGTGCCAGCAGTGAAGGCAGAATGAACACTGAAGCTTTCTTT CASSEGRMNTEAFF
. . TRBJ2-2 TRBV4-2 TGTGCCAGCAGCCAACTCACCGGGGAGCTGTTTTTT CASSQLTGELFF
. . TRBJ1-5 TRBV5-4 TGTGCCAGCAGCTTGGACGGAGGGTCCTTTAGCAATCAGCCCCAGCATTTT CASSLDGGSFSNQPQHF
. TRBD1 TRBJ1-4 TRBV30 TGTGCCTGGAGAGATGACAGGGGCCGAATCCATGCAACTAATGAAAAACTGTTTTTT CAWRDDRGRIHATNEKLFF
. . TRBJ2-5 TRBV7-9 TGTGCCAGCAGCCCCCCTTATGGCGGCCAAGAGACCCAGTACTTC CASSPPYGGQETQYF
. TRBD1 TRBJ1-1 TRBV20-1 TGCAGCGCTAACAGGGGGGAAGAAGCTTTCTTT CSANRGEEAFF
. . TRBJ1-2 TRBV3-1/TRBV3-2 TGTGCCAGCAGCCAAGAAGGGCGGGTCGTTGGCTACACCTTC CASSQEGRVVGYTF
once TRBD2 TRBJ2-5 TRBV7-9 TGTGCCAGCAGCTTAGCTAGCGGGAGAGAGACCCAGTACTTC CASSLASGRETQYF
. TRBD2 TRBJ2-3 TRBV19 TGTGCCAGTAGTTCCACTAGCGGGGGGGCAAATACGCAGTATTTT CASSSTSGGANTQYF